The source of this T cell receptor (beta chain) is a study of early T cells in non-severe SARS-CoV-2 infection. About the research overall: Bulk RNA from unsorted whole blood was sequenced; chains were unpaired. Study findings and constraints: Anti-spike CD8 responses were favored by VDJdb matching, which missed private and CD4 specificities.

In this sample, this clonotype turned up a few times. Its antigen is still unknown. One end of the junction does not line up with germline, which may come from a read error. Germline V lookup: CDR1 LGHDT, CDR2 YNNKEL (reference sequence). This CDR3 contains 12 residues. Researchers tagged individual cDNA molecules with unique molecular identifiers. TCRdb redid the calling of the 5' RACE reads with MiXCR, one entry per CDR3 protein. The sample holds around 77,000 distinct CDR3 sequences, roughly 15% seen once. The material was whole blood, obtained at baseline. The chain has TRBV3-1 and TRBJ2-1; D gene ambiguous. This TCR derives from an adult who was a healthcare worker with PCR-confirmed SARS-CoV-2 infection or an uninfected control (not recorded which). In DNA form, the CDR3 reads TGTGCCAGCAGCCAAGATCACGGACCCTGTCTCTTC. It is translated as CASSQDHGPCLF.